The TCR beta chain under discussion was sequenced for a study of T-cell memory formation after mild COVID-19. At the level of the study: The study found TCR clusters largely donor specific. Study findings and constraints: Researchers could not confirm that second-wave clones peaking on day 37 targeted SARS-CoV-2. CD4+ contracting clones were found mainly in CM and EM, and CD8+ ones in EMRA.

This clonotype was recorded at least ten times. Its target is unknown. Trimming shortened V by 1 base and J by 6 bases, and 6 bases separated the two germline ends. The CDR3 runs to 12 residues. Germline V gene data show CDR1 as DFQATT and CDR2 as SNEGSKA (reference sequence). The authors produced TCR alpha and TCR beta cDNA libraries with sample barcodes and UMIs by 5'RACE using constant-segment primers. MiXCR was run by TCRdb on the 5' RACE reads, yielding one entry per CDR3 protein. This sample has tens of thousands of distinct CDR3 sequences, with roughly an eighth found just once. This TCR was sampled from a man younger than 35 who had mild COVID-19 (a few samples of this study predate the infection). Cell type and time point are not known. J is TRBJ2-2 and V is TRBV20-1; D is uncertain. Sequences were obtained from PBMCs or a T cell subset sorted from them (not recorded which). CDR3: CSARVGAGELFF. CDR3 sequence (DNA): TGCAGTGCTAGAGTTGGTGCCGGGGAGCTGTTTTTT.